The rows below give T cell receptor beta chains drawn from one sample of a study of memory CD4+ T cells and cytomegalovirus serostatus. TCRdb's table, derived via immunoSEQ multiplex PCR, lists solely in-frame clones and lacks some. The data show about 43,000 clones, more than 60% seen once. The sample taken for sequencing was memory CD4+ T cells from blood. Source of these receptors: an adult in good health and CMV-seronegative. CDR3s include the opening cysteine and the closing phenylalanine or tryptophan. A D gene is named only where the DNA matches it firmly. Not all rows give a size; the values are once, few, many and, for expanded clones, a class.

TRBJ1-5 . . TRBV30 CAWSLRGQNWDQPQHF TGTGCCTGGAGTTTACGGGGGCAGAATTGGGATCAGCCCCAGCATTTT
TRBJ1-2 . . TRBV15 CATSSGHVGYGYTF TGTGCCACCAGCAGCGGACACGTCGGCTATGGCTACACCTTC
TRBJ1-1 . . TRBV9 CASSVVSGSGNTEAFF TGTGCCAGCAGCGTAGTATCAGGGAGTGGGAACACTGAAGCTTTCTTT
TRBJ1-5 . . TRBV4-1 CASSQMTGGNQPQHF TGCGCCAGCAGCCAAATGACAGGAGGCAATCAGCCCCAGCATTTT
TRBJ2-5 . . TRBV11-2 CASSLDEGVETQYF TGTGCCAGCAGCTTAGATGAGGGGGTGGAGACCCAGTACTTC
TRBJ2-5 . . TRBV7-2 CASSFQETQYF TGTGCCAGCAGCTTCCAAGAGACCCAGTACTTC
TRBJ2-7 . . TRBV7-9 CASSFVTSPYEQYF TGTGCCAGCAGCTTCGTTACGTCCCCCTACGAGCAGTACTTC
TRBJ2-5 . . TRBV6-1 CASVPGHRYQETQYF TGTGCCAGCGTGCCGGGACACCGGTACCAAGAGACCCAGTACTTC
TRBJ2-3 . . TRBV4-2 CASSVERGRYTDTQYF TGTGCCAGCAGTGTAGAACGGGGTCGGTACACAGATACGCAGTATTTT
TRBJ1-2 . . TRBV5-6 CASSLNRLYNYGYTF TGTGCCAGCAGCTTGAACCGTCTATATAACTATGGCTACACCTTC
TRBJ2-7 . TRBD2 TRBV7-8 CASSLADPLLAGGRNEQYF TGTGCCAGCAGCTTAGCCGATCCCCTCCTAGCGGGGGGGCGCAACGAGCAGTACTTC
TRBJ2-5 few TRBD1 TRBV5-4 CASSPMGQGGETQYF TGTGCCAGCAGCCCGATGGGACAGGGCGGAGAGACCCAGTACTTC
TRBJ1-2 few . TRBV7-9 CASSIQTDYGYTF TGTGCCAGCAGCATCCAGACGGACTATGGCTACACCTTC
TRBJ1-1 few TRBD1 TRBV27 CASSLLAGTATEAFF TGTGCCAGCAGTTTACTCGCCGGGACAGCCACTGAAGCTTTCTTT
TRBJ2-1 . . TRBV20-1 CSAWNGQRQFF TGCAGTGCATGGAACGGACAGAGGCAGTTCTTC
TRBJ2-3 . . TRBV7-3 CASSLTRFGQTAPTQYF TGTGCCAGCAGCTTAACCCGGTTCGGACAGACCGCTCCTACGCAGTATTTT
TRBJ1-5 . . TRBV28 CASVQRPHQPQHF TGTGCCAGCGTCCAGCGACCACATCAGCCCCAGCATTTT
TRBJ1-2 . . TRBV5-1 CASSLTGQTNYGYTF TGCGCCAGCAGCTTAACTGGACAGACTAACTATGGCTACACCTTC
TRBJ1-6 . TRBD1 TRBV19 CASSTDRGRFNSPLHF TGTGCCAGTAGTACGGACAGGGGCCGATTTAATTCACCCCTCCACTTT
TRBJ2-7 . . TRBV5-6 CASSLGSEDLREQYF TGTGCCAGCAGCTTGGGGTCAGAGGACTTGCGGGAGCAGTACTTC
TRBJ1-4 . . TRBV12-5 CASGFTGIGATNEKLFF TGTGCTAGTGGTTTTACAGGGATAGGTGCAACTAATGAAAAACTGTTTTTT
TRBJ2-2 few TRBD1 TRBV25-1 CASSESPGQGASGELFF TGTGCCAGCAGTGAATCCCCCGGGCAGGGGGCTAGCGGGGAGCTGTTTTTT
TRBJ1-2 . . TRBV9 CASSVLTRGAKNYGYTF TGTGCCAGCAGCGTTTTGACCAGGGGCGCAAAGAACTATGGCTACACCTTC
TRBJ1-5 once TRBD1 TRBV19 CASSGGTGVWSNQPQHF TGTGCCAGTAGTGGGGGGACAGGGGTGTGGAGCAATCAGCCCCAGCATTTT
TRBJ2-1 few . TRBV5-1 CASSLSLQSYNEQFF TGCGCCAGCAGCTTGAGCCTCCAGTCTTACAATGAGCAGTTCTTC
TRBJ2-7 medium-sized TRBD1 TRBV29-1 CSVTGQGSYEQYF TGCAGCGTCACGGGACAGGGTTCCTACGAGCAGTACTTC
TRBJ1-2 . TRBD1 TRBV14 CASSPTGIRGYTF TGTGCCAGCAGCCCGACAGGGATTCGGGGCTACACCTTC
TRBJ2-1 . . TRBV11-3 CASSPGRGSHEQFF TGTGCCAGCAGCCCCGGGCGGGGAAGCCATGAGCAGTTCTTC
TRBJ1-4 . . TRBV11-1 CASSPGPTGGEKLFF TGTGCCAGCAGCCCAGGACCGACGGGCGGGGAAAAACTGTTTTTT
TRBJ1-2 once . TRBV30 CAWSVRLSNYGYTF TGTGCCTGGAGTGTAAGACTTTCTAACTATGGCTACACCTTC
TRBJ2-3 . TRBD1 TRBV6-5 CASRQGSDTQYF TGTGCCAGCCGACAGGGGTCAGATACGCAGTATTTT
TRBJ2-3 . TRBD2 TRBV2 CASRPIAGSHTDTQYF TGTGCCAGCAGACCCATAGCGGGTTCGCACACAGATACGCAGTATTTT
TRBJ1-5 . . TRBV2 CASSQLRGNQPQHF TGTGCCAGCAGTCAATTAAGGGGCAATCAGCCCCAGCATTTT